This note documents a single T cell receptor (beta chain) sequence. Its antigen is unidentified. These data come from a study of cytomegalovirus exposure and HLA in healthy donors. Study-level results: The study found most TCR sequences rare, yet found some public TCRs in many donors.

The ends lost 5 bases at V and 1 base at J; junction bases unmatched: 16. Looked up from germline, CDR1 is MNHEY and CDR2 is SMNVEV (reference sequence). This CDR3 comprises 19 residues. Using immunoSEQ multiplex PCR, the repertoire was profiled, and TCRdb retains in-frame clones only, with some absent. The sample has over 200,000 clones; 70% to 90% are singletons. The sample consisted of PBMCs. The clonotype was recovered from a woman younger than 35 in good health and CMV-seronegative. The rearrangement uses TRBV27 and TRBJ1-4; TRBD1 matches 7 bases. The CDR3 reads CASSKRQGSFRKTNEKLFF. CDR3 DNA: TGTGCCAGCAGTAAGAGACAGGGTAGTTTTCGAAAAACTAATGAAAAACTGTTTTTT.